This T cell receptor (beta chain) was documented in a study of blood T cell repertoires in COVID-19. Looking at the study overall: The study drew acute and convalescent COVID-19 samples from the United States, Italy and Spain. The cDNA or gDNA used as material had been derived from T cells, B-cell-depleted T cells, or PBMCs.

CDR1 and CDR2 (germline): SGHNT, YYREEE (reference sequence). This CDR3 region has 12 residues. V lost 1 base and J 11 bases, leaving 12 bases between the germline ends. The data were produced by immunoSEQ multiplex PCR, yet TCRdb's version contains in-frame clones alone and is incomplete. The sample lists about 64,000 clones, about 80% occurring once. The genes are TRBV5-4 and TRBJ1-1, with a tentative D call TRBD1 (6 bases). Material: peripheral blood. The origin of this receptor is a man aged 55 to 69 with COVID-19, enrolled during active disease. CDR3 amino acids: CASSLTGSLAFF. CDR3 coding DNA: TGTGCCAGCAGCTTGACAGGGTCTCTGGCTTTCTTT.